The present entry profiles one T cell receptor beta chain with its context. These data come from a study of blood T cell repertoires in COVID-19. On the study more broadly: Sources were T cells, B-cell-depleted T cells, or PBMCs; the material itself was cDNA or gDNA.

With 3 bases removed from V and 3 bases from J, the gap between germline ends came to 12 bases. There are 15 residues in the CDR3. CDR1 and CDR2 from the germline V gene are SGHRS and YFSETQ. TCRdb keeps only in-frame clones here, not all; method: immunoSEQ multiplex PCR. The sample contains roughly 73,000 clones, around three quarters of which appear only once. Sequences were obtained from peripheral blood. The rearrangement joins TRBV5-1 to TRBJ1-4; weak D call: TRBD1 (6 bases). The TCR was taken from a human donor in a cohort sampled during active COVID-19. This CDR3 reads CASSSTDSSNEKLFF. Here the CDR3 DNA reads TGCGCCAGCAGCTCGACGGACAGTTCTAATGAAAAACTGTTTTTT.